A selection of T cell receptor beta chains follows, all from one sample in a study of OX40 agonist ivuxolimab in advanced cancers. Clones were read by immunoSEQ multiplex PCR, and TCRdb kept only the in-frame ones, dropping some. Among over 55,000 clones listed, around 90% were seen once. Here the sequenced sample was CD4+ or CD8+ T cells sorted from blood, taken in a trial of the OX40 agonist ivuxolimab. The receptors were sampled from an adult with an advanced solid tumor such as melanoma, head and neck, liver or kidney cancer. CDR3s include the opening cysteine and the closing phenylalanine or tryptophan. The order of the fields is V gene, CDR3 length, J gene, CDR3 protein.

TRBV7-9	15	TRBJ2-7	CASSRDSESSYEQYF
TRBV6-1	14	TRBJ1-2	CASSEPAPWLGYTF
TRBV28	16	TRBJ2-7	CASSWVTPEPVYEQYF
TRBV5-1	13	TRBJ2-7	CASSLFSSYEQYF
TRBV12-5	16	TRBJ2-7	CASAGPWRDQGCEQYF
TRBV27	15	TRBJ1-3	CASSLYPGRGNTIYF
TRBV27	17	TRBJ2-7	CASSSTSGTSGDYEQYF
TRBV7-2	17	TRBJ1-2	CASSPNPGGQGVYGYTF
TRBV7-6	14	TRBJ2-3	CASSASPSGDTQYF
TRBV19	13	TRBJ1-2	CASSKSQNYGYTF
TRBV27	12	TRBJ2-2	CASSYSTGELFF
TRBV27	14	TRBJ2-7	CASSLGQGVGEQYF
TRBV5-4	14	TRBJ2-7	CASSLRTSGYEQYF
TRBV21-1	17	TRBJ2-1	CASSKRFGTSGKNEQFF
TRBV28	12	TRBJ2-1	CASSNIQAEQFF
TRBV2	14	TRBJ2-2	CASSGQDYTGELFF
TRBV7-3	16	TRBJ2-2	CASSLGPGQGAGELFF
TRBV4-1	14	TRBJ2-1	CASSHQGAHNEQFF
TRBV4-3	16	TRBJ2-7	CASSQDSPASHYEQYF
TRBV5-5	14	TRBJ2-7	CASSIGPGGYEQYF
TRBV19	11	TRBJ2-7	CASSIGHEQYF
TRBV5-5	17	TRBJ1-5	CASSLLSIIEGDQPQHF
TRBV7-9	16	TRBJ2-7	CASSSTQAGSSYEQYF
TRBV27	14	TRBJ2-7	CASSLQGPPYEQYF
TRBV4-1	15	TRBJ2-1	CASSLPSGIFNEQFF
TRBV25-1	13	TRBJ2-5	CASSEGTEETQYF
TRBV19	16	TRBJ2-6	CASSQSDGAGANVLTF
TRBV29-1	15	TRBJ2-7	CSVEDVGTGGYEQYF
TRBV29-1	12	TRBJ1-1	CSVNVMNTEAFF
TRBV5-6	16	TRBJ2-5	CASSLGLAGVSETQYF
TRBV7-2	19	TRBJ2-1	CASSVLRPGQGASYNEQFF
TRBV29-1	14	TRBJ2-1	CSVDGGTSYNEQFF
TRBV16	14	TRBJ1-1	CASSQSRGGTEAFF
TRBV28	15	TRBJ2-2	CASRQQGSDTGELFF
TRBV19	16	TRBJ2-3	CASSSPGTQNTDTQYF
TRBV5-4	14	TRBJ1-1	CASSLGAGGTEAFF
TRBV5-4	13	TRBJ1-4	CASSFRGNEKLFF
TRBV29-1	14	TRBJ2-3	CSVGGTRGTDTQYF
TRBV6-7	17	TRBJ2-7	CASSYCISGPFSYEQYF
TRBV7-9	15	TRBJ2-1	CASSLASVLYNEQFF
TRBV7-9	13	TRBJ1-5	CASSFGEYQPQHF
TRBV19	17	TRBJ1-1	CASRPGTGLSMNTEAFF
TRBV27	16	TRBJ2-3	CASSKLAGGSTDTQYF
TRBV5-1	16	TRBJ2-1	CASSLDRGNLGNEQFF
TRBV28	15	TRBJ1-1	CASSSPTSMNTEAFF
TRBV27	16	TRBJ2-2	CASSSPRGRSTGELFF
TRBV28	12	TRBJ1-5	CASPDGSGPQHF
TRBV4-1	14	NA	CASSQEENSYEQYF
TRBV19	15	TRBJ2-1	CASSHSGSSYNEQFF